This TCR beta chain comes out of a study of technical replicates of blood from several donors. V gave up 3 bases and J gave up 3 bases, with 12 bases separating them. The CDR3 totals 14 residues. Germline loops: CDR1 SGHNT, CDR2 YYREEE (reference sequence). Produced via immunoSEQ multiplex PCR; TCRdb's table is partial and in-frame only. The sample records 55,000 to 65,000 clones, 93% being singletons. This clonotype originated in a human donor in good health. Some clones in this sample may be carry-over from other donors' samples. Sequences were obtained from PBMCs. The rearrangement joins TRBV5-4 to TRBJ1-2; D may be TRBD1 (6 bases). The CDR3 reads CASSSLEGDYGYTF. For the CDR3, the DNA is TGTGCCAGCAGCTCACTAGAGGGGGACTATGGCTACACCTTC.